One sample yielded the 31 T cell receptor beta chains listed below, sequenced in a study of blood T cell repertoires in COVID-19. Produced via immunoSEQ multiplex PCR; TCRdb's table is partial and in-frame only. The data show a few hundred thousand clones, around 90% seen once. The specimen sequenced was peripheral blood. The receptors were gathered from a man aged 18 to 29 with COVID-19, enrolled during active disease.

In its sample, this clone was seen a few times. This chain links TRBV5-1 with TRBJ2-5; TRBD2 matches 7 bases. Germline values: CDR1 SGHRS, CDR2 YFSETQ. With V trimmed by 0 bases and J by 5 bases, 10 bases remained unmatched. The CDR3 totals 16 residues. The CDR3 DNA sequence: TGCGCCAGCAGCTTGGTGGGGCTAGCGGTGGAGGAGACCCAGTACTTC. It specifies CASSLVGLAVEETQYF.

There are a few counts of this clone. The chain carries TRBV11-2 and TRBJ1-2; no definite D call. Trimming took off 5 bases at V and 8 bases at J, with 12 bases between the two ends. From germline, CDR1 is SGHAT and CDR2 FQNNGV. The CDR3 covers 12 residues. The CDR3 coding sequence is TGTGCCAGCAGCCCCGCGGGTGGGGGCTACACCTTC. This encodes CASSPAGGGYTF.

V is TRBV7-9 and J is TRBJ2-3; D might be TRBD1 (6 bases). V lost 2 bases, J lost 0 bases, and 18 bases lay in between. Germline CDR1 and CDR2: SEHNR and FQNEAQ (reference sequence). This CDR3 spans 18 amino acids. The CDR3: CASSLRPTGTPSTDTQYF. The CDR3 DNA is TGTGCCAGCAGCTTACGACCTACCGGGACACCAAGCACAGATACGCAGTATTTT.

V and J are TRBV7-3 and TRBJ2-1, with 9 bases fitting TRBD2. The germline gives CDR1 SGHTA, CDR2 FQGTGA. V lost 5 bases, J lost 8 bases, and 13 bases stayed unmatched. The CDR3 loop spans 16 amino acids. Written as DNA, the CDR3 is TGTGCCAGCAGCCCGAGACTAGCGGCCGGCGTGGATGAGCAGTTCTTC. Translation: CASSPRLAAGVDEQFF.

The sample holds one count of this clone. The chain joins TRBV27 to TRBJ2-1; a weak D match, TRBD1 (6 bases). CDR1 MNHEY and CDR2 SMNVEV come from the germline V gene (reference sequence). The CDR3 consists of 14 residues. V lost 6 bases and J 4 bases, leaving 13 bases between the germline ends. CDR3 nucleotides: TGTGCCAGCAGCAGTCAGGGGTATTACAATGAGCAGTTCTTC. Its translation: CASSSQGYYNEQFF.

The chain is built from TRBV18 and TRBJ2-1, with D perhaps TRBD2 (7 bases). Trimming left V 9 bases short and J 6 bases short, with 21 bases between. Germline-derived CDR1 and CDR2 are KGHSH and LQKENI. The CDR3 consists of 15 residues. CDR3 in DNA: TGTGCCAGTCGAGTAGGGGGAGGGTTCCCCAATGAGCAGTTCTTC. This sequence encodes CASRVGGGFPNEQFF.

The gene calls are TRBV5-6 and TRBJ1-6; 7 bases match TRBD1. J gave up 7 bases and V 3 bases, and 10 bases lay outside the gene matches. Germline CDR1 and CDR2: SGHDT and YYEEEE. The CDR3 is made up of 16 amino acids. CDR3 protein: CASSSPREGANSPLHF. DNA for the CDR3: TGTGCCAGCAGCTCCCCACGGGAGGGGGCAAATTCACCCCTCCACTTT.

The chain combines TRBV4-1 with TRBJ2-1; TRBD2 aligns across 7 bases. The J segment lost 10 bases and the V segment lost 3 bases, leaving 6 bases of the junction unmatched. The germline V gene has CDR1 MGHRA and CDR2 YSYEKL. The CDR3 runs 13 residues. The CDR3 is CASSQELATEQFF. The CDR3 nucleotides are TGCGCCAGCAGCCAGGAACTAGCGACCGAGCAGTTCTTC.

The V call is TRBV18, the J call TRBJ2-2; 12 nucleotides align to TRBD2. The CDR3 totals 17 residues. V lost 2 bases to trimming and J lost 5 bases; unmatched junction nucleotides: 6. The germline V gene has CDR1 KGHSH and CDR2 LQKENI. The CDR3 coding sequence is TGTGCCAGCTCACCAGGGGAAGGACTAGCGGGGACCGGGGAGCTGTTTTTT. The encoded protein is CASSPGEGLAGTGELFF.

In its sample, this clone was seen once. The chain combines TRBV2 with TRBJ2-7; a weak D match, TRBD2 (6 bases). Germline CDR1 is SNHLY and CDR2 is FYNNEI. V lost 2 bases and J 0 bases, leaving 11 bases between the germline ends. This CDR3 is 15 amino acids long. The CDR3 DNA is TGTGCCAGCAGTGAAAGGGCTAGCGCCTCCTACGAGCAGTACTTC. Encoded protein: CASSERASASYEQYF. Complete variable domain (other parts from reference TRBV2 and TRBJ2-7): EPEVTQTPSHQVTQMGQEVILRCVPISNHLYFYWYRQILGQKVEFLVSFYNNEISEKSEIFDDQFSVERPDGSNFTLKIRSTKLEDSAMYFCASSERASASYEQYFGPGTRLTVT.

V is TRBV11-2 and J is TRBJ2-3; 10 nucleotides align to TRBD2. Germline V gene data show CDR1 as SGHAT and CDR2 as FQNNGV. The length of the CDR3 is 17 residues. The ends lost 5 bases at V and 2 bases at J; junction bases unmatched: 10. Here the CDR3 reads CASSPLLAGSITDTQYF. The DNA for the CDR3 is TGTGCCAGCAGCCCGTTACTAGCGGGGTCTATCACAGATACGCAGTATTTT.

The chain is built from TRBV7-8 and TRBJ1-4; TRBD1 matches 7 bases. Germline CDR1 is SGHVS and CDR2 is FQNEAQ. The length of the CDR3 is 14 residues. The V gene end was trimmed by 2 bases and the J gene end by 11 bases; junction bases not matched to a gene: 8. The CDR3, as DNA: TGTGCCAGCAGCTTAAGGGACAGACCCCCGAAACTGTTTTTT. This sequence encodes CASSLRDRPPKLFF.

This chain joins TRBV7-9 and TRBJ1-1; possible D gene TRBD1, 6 bases. The V and J ends lost 5 bases and 10 bases respectively, with 23 bases between them. The CDR3 has 15 amino acids. The germline CDR1 and CDR2 sequences are SEHNR and FQNEAQ (reference sequence). CDR3 nucleotide sequence: TGTGCCAGCAGCCCCCAAGGGGTTTCAGGGGTTAGAGCTTTCTTT. This codes for CASSPQGVSGVRAFF.

The V and J genes are TRBV5-6 and TRBJ2-5; TRBD1 agrees at 8 bases. Germline CDR1 is SGHDT and CDR2 is YYEEEE. The V gene end was trimmed by 4 bases and the J gene end by 5 bases; junction bases not matched to a gene: 10. The CDR3 spans 15 residues. The CDR3 is CASSPQPGGYETQYF. CDR3 nucleotide sequence: TGTGCCAGCAGCCCTCAGCCAGGGGGCTACGAGACCCAGTACTTC.

The chain is built from TRBV10-2 and TRBJ1-1; 7 nucleotides align to TRBD1. Trimming took 7 bases from V and 2 from J; bases not matched to a gene: 4. Germline CDR1 reads WSHSY; CDR2 reads SAAADI. The CDR3 sequence is 13 residues long. As DNA, the CDR3 is TGCGCCAGCAACAGACAGGGCAACACTGAAGCTTTCTTT. Residues: CASNRQGNTEAFF.

The chain employs TRBV2 and TRBJ2-3, with 9 bases fitting TRBD2. The CDR3 has 15 residues. Germline V gene lookup returns CDR1 SNHLY and CDR2 FYNNEI. V dropped 4 bases and J dropped 2; count of bases not matched to a gene: 4. This CDR3 reads CASSGLAAITDTQYF. CDR3 nucleotides: TGTGCCAGCAGTGGACTAGCGGCGATCACAGATACGCAGTATTTT.

This clone was picked up one time. The CDR3 sequence is CASSLGSLAEQYF. In nucleotides, the CDR3 is TGTGCCAGCAGCTTAGGCAGTTTGGCCGAGCAGTACTTC. V gene TRBV11-2 combines with J gene TRBJ2-7; D gene ambiguous. The V end lost 1 base, the J end lost 6 bases, and 10 bases lay between the germline ends. This CDR3 has 13 amino acids. Looked up from germline, CDR1 is SGHAT and CDR2 is FQNNGV.

V and J are TRBV27 and TRBJ1-4; no reliable D call. This CDR3 spans 13 amino acids. Germline loops: CDR1 MNHEY, CDR2 SMNVEV (reference sequence). V lost 3 bases, J lost 8 bases, and 10 bases lay in between. The CDR3 protein is CASSLAGGEKLFF. The CDR3 DNA follows: TGTGCCAGCAGTTTGGCAGGAGGAGAAAAACTGTTTTTT.

The V and J genes are TRBV3-1 (or the pseudogene TRBV3-2) and TRBJ1-6; D remains ambiguous. The germline CDR1 and CDR2 sequences are LGHDT and YNNKEL (reference sequence). V lost 2 bases and J 0 bases, leaving 11 bases between the germline ends. This CDR3 has 17 amino acids. DNA of the CDR3: TGTGCCAGCAGCCAATTCCAAACTAGCTCCTATAATTCACCCCTCCACTTT. Encoded protein: CASSQFQTSSYNSPLHF.

The chain employs TRBV30 and TRBJ1-2, with D uncertain. Germline loops: CDR1 GTSNPN, CDR2 SVGIG (reference sequence). The germline V and J ends were trimmed by 3 bases and 2 bases, with 10 bases remaining between them. The CDR3 consists of 13 residues. In nucleotides, the CDR3 is TGTGCCTGGAGCCCAGTCGGGAACTATGGCTACACCTTC. This codes for CAWSPVGNYGYTF.

This clone is a singleton in its sample. The chain uses TRBV29-1 and TRBJ1-2; D is perhaps TRBD1 (6 bases). The CDR3 spans 12 residues. The germline V and J ends were trimmed by 7 bases and 3 bases, with 12 bases remaining between them. Germline CDR1 SQVTM, CDR2 ANQGSEA. The CDR3 sequence is CSALRTDYGYTF. The CDR3, as DNA: TGCAGCGCCTTAAGGACAGACTATGGCTACACCTTC.

J is TRBJ1-6 and V is TRBV5-4; TRBD1 is a possible D gene (5 bases). This CDR3 region has 13 residues. The V end was cut by 0 bases, the J end by 10 bases, with 8 bases between. Germline CDR1 reads SGHNT; CDR2 reads YYREEE (reference sequence). The CDR3 nucleotides are TGTGCCAGCAGCTTGGACAGGCCCTCACCCCTCCACTTT. Its translation: CASSLDRPSPLHF.

The chain joins TRBV25-1 to TRBJ2-1; D might be TRBD2 (6 bases). The CDR3 contains 13 residues. V was trimmed by 3 bases and J by 10 bases, leaving 13 bases between them. CDR1 is MGHDK, CDR2 SYGVNS, per germline. The CDR3 DNA is TGTGCCAGCAGTGATTTGGCGGGGATAGAGCAGTTCTTC. It yields the protein CASSDLAGIEQFF.

The chain employs TRBV7-9 and TRBJ1-1, with a weak D call TRBD1 (6 bases). The CDR3 is made up of 13 amino acids. V was shortened by 10 bases and J by 7 bases, with 19 bases between the two germline ends. Per the germline V gene, CDR1 is SEHNR and CDR2 is FQNEAQ (reference sequence). CDR3 DNA: TGTGCCACACTAACCAGCGGGGGCGTTGAAGCTTTCTTT. It encodes CATLTSGGVEAFF.

Only one count was recorded for this clone. This sequence joins TRBV5-5 and TRBJ2-7; weak D call: TRBD2 (5 bases). Looked up from germline, CDR1 is SGHKS and CDR2 is YYEKEE (reference sequence). CDR3 size: 14 residues. Between the trimmed V and J ends, which lost 1 base and 4 bases, there was a span of 12 bases. CDR3 sequence: CASSLYRDQYEQYF. For the CDR3, the DNA is TGTGCCAGCAGCTTGTACCGGGATCAGTACGAGCAGTACTTC.

This clone was observed a handful of times. This chain links TRBV5-1 with TRBJ1-1; 10 nucleotides line up with TRBD1. CDR1 is SGHRS and CDR2 is YFSETQ in the germline V gene. The CDR3 extends over 14 amino acids. V lost 3 bases and J lost 2; bases outside the gene matches: 1. The CDR3 reads CASSWDRGNTEAFF. The CDR3 bases are TGCGCCAGCAGCTGGGACAGGGGAAACACTGAAGCTTTCTTT.

The chain carries TRBV30 and TRBJ1-1; no firm D call. The CDR3 is 13 amino acids. Germline CDR1 GTSNPN, CDR2 SVGIG (reference sequence). The ends were cut back, 2 bases at V and 2 bases at J, with 9 bases in the middle. The chain's CDR3 is CAWSQAGNTEAFF. As DNA, the CDR3 is TGTGCCTGGAGTCAGGCAGGAAACACTGAAGCTTTCTTT.

The rearrangement uses TRBV28 and TRBJ1-2, with TRBD1 matching over 7 bases. After removal of 6 bases from V and 4 bases from J, the junction contained 8 bases not matched to a gene. Per germline, CDR1 MDHEN and CDR2 SYDVKM. This CDR3 comprises 14 residues. In DNA form, the CDR3 reads TGTGCCAGCAGGACAGGGAGTAGTGGCTATGGCTACACCTTC. Amino acid sequence: CASRTGSSGYGYTF.

V usage is TRBV5-1 and J usage is TRBJ1-6; 7 bases are a match to TRBD1. With 4 bases clipped from V and 8 bases from J, the junction kept 12 bases outside the gene matches. CDR1 and CDR2 (germline): SGHRS, YFSETQ. The CDR3 is 16 residues long. The CDR3 sequence is CASSPDWDRTYSPLHF. CDR3 coding DNA: TGCGCCAGCAGCCCTGATTGGGACAGAACTTATTCACCCCTCCACTTT. Full variable domain (remainder filled in from reference TRBV5-1 and TRBJ1-6): KAGVTQTPRYLIKTRGQQVTLSCSPISGHRSVSWYQQTPGQGLQFLFEYFSETQRNKGNFPGRFSGRQFSNSRSEMNVSTLELGDSALYLCASSPDWDRTYSPLHFGNGTRLTVT.

The chain carries TRBV4-2 and TRBJ2-5; perhaps TRBD2 as D (6 bases). The CDR3 spans 15 residues. Germline loops: CDR1 LGHNA, CDR2 YNFKEQ. The germline V and J ends were trimmed by 4 bases and 2 bases, with 14 bases remaining between them. Written as DNA, the CDR3 is TGTGCCAGCAGCCCAGAGGAGGGGAGACAAGAGACCCAGTACTTC. Its protein product is CASSPEEGRQETQYF.

V and J are TRBV2 and TRBJ2-1; 7 positions match TRBD2. Per the germline V gene, CDR1 is SNHLY and CDR2 is FYNNEI. Trimming removed 2 bases from V and 3 bases from J; junction bases left unmatched: 4. The CDR3 has 15 amino acids. The CDR3 sequence: CASSERASGYNEQFF. The CDR3 bases are TGTGCCAGCAGTGAAAGGGCTAGCGGCTACAATGAGCAGTTCTTC.